This entry features one TCR beta chain sequence. The data derive from a study of blood T cell repertoires in COVID-19. Germline V CDR1 and CDR2: LNHDA, SQIVND (reference sequence). The CDR3 covers 18 residues. J gave up 5 bases and V 3 bases, and 12 bases lay outside the gene matches. The method was immunoSEQ multiplex PCR; TCRdb's version includes in-frame clones alone and lacks a portion of them. Here the sample spans roughly 190,000 clones, approximately 91% being singletons. This chain uses TRBV19 with TRBJ1-5, with 11 positions matching TRBD1. The origin of this receptor is a man younger than 45 with acute or convalescent COVID-19. The sample consisted of peripheral blood. The CDR3 region is CASSMTPLGTGGDQPQHF. CDR3 coding DNA: TGTGCCAGTAGTATGACCCCGCTCGGGACAGGGGGGGATCAGCCCCAGCATTTT.